This entry concerns a single T cell receptor (beta chain). Its matching antigen is unknown. The V end was cut by 4 bases, the J end by 2 bases, with 9 bases between. This CDR3 has 14 residues. In germline, CDR1 is MNHEY, CDR2 SMNVEV (reference sequence). This sample was included in a study of cytomegalovirus exposure and HLA in healthy donors. Study-level points and caveats: Analysis was carried out at a later point, and it linked a missense DCLRE1C variant to TCR beta V- and J-gene trimming. The productive fraction for most TCR beta V segments was about 90% or about 30% in an earlier analysis. By HLA locus, TCR association rates varied in a later analysis, with DRB1 showing the most and HLA-C the fewest.

The study ran its PCR with 60 Vbeta and 13 Jbeta primers. TCRdb's copy holds only in-frame clones and misses some; the assay was immunoSEQ multiplex PCR. This table holds 42,000 or so clones, 50% found once. The chain employs TRBV27 and TRBJ1-3; no definite D call. The receptor's source is a human donor in good health. Source material: PBMCs. CDR3 loop: CASSSRFAGNTIYF. The CDR3 coding sequence is TGTGCCAGCAGTTCCCGGTTTGCTGGAAACACCATATATTTT.